This T cell receptor (beta chain) was sequenced in a study of spatial heterogeneity in lung cancer. Carried by each TCR cDNA molecule was a unique molecular identifier. Using its own MiXCR run on the 5' RACE reads, TCRdb lists one record per CDR3 protein. The profile shows 10,000 or so distinct CDR3 sequences, around 12% of them singletons. Study-level points and caveats: The study found that ubiquitous and regional expanded TCR counts tracked ubiquitous and regional nonsynonymous mutations, respectively. Counts of expanded intratumoral alpha and beta TCRs tracked tumor mutation counts.

The trim removed 1 base at V and 0 bases at J, leaving 8 bases unmatched. The CDR3 covers 17 residues. Per germline, CDR1 SGHAT and CDR2 FQNNGV. This clonotype was detected ten times or more. The antigen is undetermined. This beta chain was picked up by a library intended for alpha chains and is off target, so its count carries little meaning. Documented time point: sample taken at primary tumor resection. The approximately 77 donors had untreated early-stage non-small cell lung cancer. Sequencing was performed on whole RNA extracted from tumor and nontumor lung tissue, or from frozen PBMC, and the material was left unsorted.

The receptor comes from a male donor with early-stage non-small cell lung cancer. V and J are TRBV11-2 and TRBJ2-5; 7 positions agree with TRBD2. The material was lung tumor tissue, obtained at surgery. This CDR3 reads CASSLAGRITNQETQYF. CDR3 nucleotide sequence: TGTGCCAGCAGCTTAGCCGGGAGGATTACAAACCAAGAGACCCAGTACTTC.